This TCR beta chain was retrieved from a study of T cell repertoires in aging, cancer and after chemotherapy. Study-level information: Donors were grouped into six age bands spanning 30 or younger through 70 or older.

The CDR3 consists of 12 residues. The V and J ends lost 6 bases and 9 bases respectively, with 12 bases between them. Of note for this clonotype: Its specificity is unknown.

Multiplex touch-down PCR with TRB-A/B primers amplified rearranged V-D-J TRB sequences. TCRdb reprocessed the multiplex PCR reads with MiXCR, giving one entry per CDR3 protein. The sample contains 5,300 or so distinct CDR3 sequences, roughly two fifths of which appear only once. Whole-study findings and limits: Hematological cancer patients had lymphoid organ infiltration that may impair thymic emigration or T cell expansion. Immunological memory after chemotherapy cannot be judged from the repertoire data.

Peripheral blood genomic DNA, not sorted cells or RNA, was the template. The sequence came from a human donor with a blood cancer. Specimen: blood. This chain connects TRBV12-3 or TRBV12-4 to TRBJ2-1, with a possible D match to TRBD2 (5 bases). The CDR3 loop reads CASSPTTSEQFF. The CDR3 DNA reads TGTGCCAGCAGCCCGACTACGAGTGAGCAGTTCTTC.